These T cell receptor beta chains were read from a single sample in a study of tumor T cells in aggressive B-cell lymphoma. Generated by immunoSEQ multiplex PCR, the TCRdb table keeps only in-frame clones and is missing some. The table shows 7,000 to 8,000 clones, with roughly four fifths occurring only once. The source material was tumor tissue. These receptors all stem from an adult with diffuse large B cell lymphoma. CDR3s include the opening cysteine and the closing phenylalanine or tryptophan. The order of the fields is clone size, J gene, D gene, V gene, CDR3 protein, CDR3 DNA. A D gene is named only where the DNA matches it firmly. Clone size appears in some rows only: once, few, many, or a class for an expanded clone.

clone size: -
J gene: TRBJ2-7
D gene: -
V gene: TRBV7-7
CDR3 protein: CASSLGGGPNYEQYF
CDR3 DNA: TGTGCTAGCAGCTTAGGGGGGGGACCCAATTACGAGCAGTACTTC

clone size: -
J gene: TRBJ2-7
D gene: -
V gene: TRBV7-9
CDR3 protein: CASSTLETDEQYF
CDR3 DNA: TGTGCCAGCAGCACCCTCGAGACAGACGAGCAGTACTTC

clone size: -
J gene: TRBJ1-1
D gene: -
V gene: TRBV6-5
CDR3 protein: CASSPTRGYTEAFF
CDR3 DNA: TGTGCCAGCAGCCCTACAAGGGGCTACACTGAAGCTTTTTTT

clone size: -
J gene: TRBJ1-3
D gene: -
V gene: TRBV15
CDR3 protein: CATSRATAAGNTIYF
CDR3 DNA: TGTGCCACCAGCAGAGCTACAGCGGCTGGAAACACCATATATTTT

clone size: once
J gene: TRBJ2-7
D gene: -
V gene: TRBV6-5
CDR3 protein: CASSYLGRHEQYF
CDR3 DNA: TGTGCCAGCAGTTACCTCGGTCGCCACGAGCAGTACTTC

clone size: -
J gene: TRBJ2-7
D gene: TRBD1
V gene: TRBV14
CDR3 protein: CASSQRGLRSEQYF
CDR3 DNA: TGTGCCAGCAGCCAAAGGGGGCTGAGGAGCGAGCAGTACTTT

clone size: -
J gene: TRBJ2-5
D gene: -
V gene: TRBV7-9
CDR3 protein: CASSSRDWQETQYF
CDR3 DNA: TGTGCCAGCAGCTCGAGAGACTGGCAAGAGACCCAGTACTTC

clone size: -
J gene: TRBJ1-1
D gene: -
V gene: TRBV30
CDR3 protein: CACYRAGEAFF
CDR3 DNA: TGTGCCTGCTACCGGGCAGGGGAAGCTTTCTTT

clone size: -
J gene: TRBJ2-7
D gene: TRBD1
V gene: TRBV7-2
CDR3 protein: CASRPGQGFPEQYF
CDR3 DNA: TGTGCCAGCAGACCGGGACAGGGATTCCCCGAGCAGTACTTC

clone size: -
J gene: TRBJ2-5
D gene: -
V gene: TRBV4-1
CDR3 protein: CASSQGVLAGPGEETQYF
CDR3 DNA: TGCGCCAGCAGCCAAGGGGTTTTGGCAGGGCCAGGGGAAGAGACCCAGTACTTC

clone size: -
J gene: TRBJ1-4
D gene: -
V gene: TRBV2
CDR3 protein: CASSEGEGWEKLFF
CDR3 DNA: TGTGCCAGCAGTGAAGGGGAGGGTTGGGAAAAACTGTTTTTT

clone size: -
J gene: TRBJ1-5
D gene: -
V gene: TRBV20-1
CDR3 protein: CSAIQGKPQHF
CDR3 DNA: TGCAGTGCGATTCAGGGAAAGCCCCAGCATTTT

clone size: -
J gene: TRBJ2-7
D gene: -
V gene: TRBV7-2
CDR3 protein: CASSYSVYEQYF
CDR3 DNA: TGTGCCAGCAGCTACTCGGTCTACGAGCAGTACTTC

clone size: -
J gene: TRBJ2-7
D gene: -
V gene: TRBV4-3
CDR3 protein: CASSHRAGFSYEQYF
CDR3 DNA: TGCGCCAGCAGCCACCGAGCCGGTTTCTCCTACGAGCAGTACTTC

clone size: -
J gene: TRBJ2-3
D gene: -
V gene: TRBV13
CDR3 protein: CASSLAGIMTDTQYF
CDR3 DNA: TGTGCCAGCAGCTTGGCGGGAATTATGACAGATACGCAGTATTTT

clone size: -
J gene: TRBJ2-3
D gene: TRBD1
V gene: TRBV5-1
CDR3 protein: CASSFTGVDTQYF
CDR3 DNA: TGCGCCAGCAGCTTTACAGGGGTCGATACGCAGTATTTT

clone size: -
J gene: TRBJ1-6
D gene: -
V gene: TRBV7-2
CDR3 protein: CASSPTRGNSPLHF
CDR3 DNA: TGTGCCAGCAGCCCAACTCGGGGGAATTCACCCCTCCACTTT

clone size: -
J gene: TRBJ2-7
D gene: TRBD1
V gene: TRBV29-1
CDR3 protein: CSVAGTGINEQYF
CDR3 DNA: TGCAGCGTCGCTGGGACAGGGATCAACGAGCAGTACTTC

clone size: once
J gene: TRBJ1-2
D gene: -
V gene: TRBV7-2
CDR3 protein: CASSLGTMAGFYGYIF
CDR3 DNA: TGTGCCAGCAGCTTAGGAACGATGGCAGGGTTCTATGGCTACATCTTC

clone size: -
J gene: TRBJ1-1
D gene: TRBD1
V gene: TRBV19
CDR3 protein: CASSIDEGQGAPGTEAFF
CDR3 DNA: TGTGCCAGTAGTATAGATGAGGGACAGGGGGCGCCGGGCACTGAAGCTTTCTTT

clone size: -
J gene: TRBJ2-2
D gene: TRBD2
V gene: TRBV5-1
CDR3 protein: CASSLRLAQNTGELFF
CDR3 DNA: TGCGCCAGCAGCTTAAGACTAGCGCAAAACACCGGGGAGCTGTTTTTT

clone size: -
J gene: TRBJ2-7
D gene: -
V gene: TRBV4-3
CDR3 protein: CASSQNWGGGYEQYF
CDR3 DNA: TGCGCCAGCAGCCAAAACTGGGGTGGGGGCTACGAGCAGTACTTC

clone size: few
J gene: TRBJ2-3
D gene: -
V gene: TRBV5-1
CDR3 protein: CASSRLETDTQYF
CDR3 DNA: TGCGCCAGCTCCCGACTAGAAACAGATACGCAGTATTTT

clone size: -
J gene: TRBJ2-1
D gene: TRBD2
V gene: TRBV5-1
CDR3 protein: CASSLGLAGINEQFF
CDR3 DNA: TGCGCCAGCAGCTTAGGACTAGCGGGAATCAATGAGCAGTTCTTC

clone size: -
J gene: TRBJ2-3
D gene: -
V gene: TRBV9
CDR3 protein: CASSALADTQYF
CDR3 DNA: TGTGCCAGCAGCGCCCTAGCAGATACGCAGTATTTT

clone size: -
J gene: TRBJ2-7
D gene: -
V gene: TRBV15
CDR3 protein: CATSRDRTAVITYEQYF
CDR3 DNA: TGTGCCACCAGCAGAGATCGAACAGCAGTAATAACCTACGAGCAGTACTTC

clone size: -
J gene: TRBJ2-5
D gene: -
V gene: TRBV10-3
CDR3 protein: CAISEGLSGEIQETQYF
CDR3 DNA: TGTGCCATCAGTGAGGGCCTTAGCGGCGAGATACAAGAGACCCAGTACTTC

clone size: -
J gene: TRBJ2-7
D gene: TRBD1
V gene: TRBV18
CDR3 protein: CASSPLGQGDDEQYF
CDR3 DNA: TGTGCCAGCTCACCCCTAGGACAGGGGGACGACGAGCAGTACTTC

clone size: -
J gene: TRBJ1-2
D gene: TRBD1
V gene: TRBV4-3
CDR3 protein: CASSRNRDRGYHGYTF
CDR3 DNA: TGCGCCAGCAGCCGGAACCGGGACAGGGGATATCATGGCTACACCTTC

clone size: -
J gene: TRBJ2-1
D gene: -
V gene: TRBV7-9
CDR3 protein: CASSLGFDLAGLYNEQFF
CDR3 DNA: TGTGCCAGCAGCTTAGGGTTCGATCTGGCAGGGCTCTACAATGAGCAGTTCTTC

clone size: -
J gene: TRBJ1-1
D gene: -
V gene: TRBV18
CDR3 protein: CASSPFRMNTEAFF
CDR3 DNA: TGTGCCAGCTCACCATTCAGAATGAACACTGAAGCTTTCTTT

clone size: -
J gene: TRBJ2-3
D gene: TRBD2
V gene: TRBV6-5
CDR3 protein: CASSSLTSGSADTQYF
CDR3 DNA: TGTGCCAGCAGTTCCTTGACTAGCGGGAGTGCAGATACGCAGTATTTT

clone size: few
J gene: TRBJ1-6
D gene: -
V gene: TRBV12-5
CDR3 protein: CASGQGFGTLHF
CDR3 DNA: TGTGCTAGTGGCCAGGGTTTTGGGACCCTCCACTTT

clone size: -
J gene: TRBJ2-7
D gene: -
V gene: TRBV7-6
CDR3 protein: CASTTLPGRYEQYF
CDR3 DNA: TGTGCCAGCACCACATTACCGGGGAGATACGAGCAGTACTTC

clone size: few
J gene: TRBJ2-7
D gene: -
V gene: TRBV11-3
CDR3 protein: CASSLEANSYEQYF
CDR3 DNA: TGTGCCAGCAGCTTAGAGGCAAACTCCTACGAGCAGTACTTC

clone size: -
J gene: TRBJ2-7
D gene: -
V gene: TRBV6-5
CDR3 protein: CASHEGGADPNEQYF
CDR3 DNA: TGTGCCAGCCATGAGGGCGGGGCCGATCCCAACGAGCAGTACTTC

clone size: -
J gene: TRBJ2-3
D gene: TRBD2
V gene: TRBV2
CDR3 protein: CASGGLAGPTDTQYF
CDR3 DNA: TGTGCCAGCGGGGGACTAGCGGGCCCCACAGATACGCAGTATTTT

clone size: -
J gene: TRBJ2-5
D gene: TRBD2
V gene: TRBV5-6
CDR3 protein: CASSLLAGAETQYF
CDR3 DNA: TGTGCCAGCAGCTTACTAGCGGGAGCTGAGACCCAGTACTTC

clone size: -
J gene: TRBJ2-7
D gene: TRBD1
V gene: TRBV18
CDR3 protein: CASSPGTVSSYEQYF
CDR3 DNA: TGTGCCAGCTCACCGGGGACAGTTAGCTCCTACGAGCAGTACTTC

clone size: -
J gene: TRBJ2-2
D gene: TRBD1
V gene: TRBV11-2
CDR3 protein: CASSLRDRVPGELFF
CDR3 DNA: TGTGCCAGCAGCTTAAGGGACAGGGTACCCGGGGAGCTGTTTTTT

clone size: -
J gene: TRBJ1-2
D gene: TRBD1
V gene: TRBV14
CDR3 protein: CASSPATGRGYTF
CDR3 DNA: TGTGCCAGCAGCCCAGCGACAGGGCGAGGCTACACCTTC

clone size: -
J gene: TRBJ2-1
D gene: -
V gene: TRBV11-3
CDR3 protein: CASSFLPNNEQFF
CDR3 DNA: TGTGCCAGCAGCTTCCTACCCAACAATGAGCAGTTCTTC